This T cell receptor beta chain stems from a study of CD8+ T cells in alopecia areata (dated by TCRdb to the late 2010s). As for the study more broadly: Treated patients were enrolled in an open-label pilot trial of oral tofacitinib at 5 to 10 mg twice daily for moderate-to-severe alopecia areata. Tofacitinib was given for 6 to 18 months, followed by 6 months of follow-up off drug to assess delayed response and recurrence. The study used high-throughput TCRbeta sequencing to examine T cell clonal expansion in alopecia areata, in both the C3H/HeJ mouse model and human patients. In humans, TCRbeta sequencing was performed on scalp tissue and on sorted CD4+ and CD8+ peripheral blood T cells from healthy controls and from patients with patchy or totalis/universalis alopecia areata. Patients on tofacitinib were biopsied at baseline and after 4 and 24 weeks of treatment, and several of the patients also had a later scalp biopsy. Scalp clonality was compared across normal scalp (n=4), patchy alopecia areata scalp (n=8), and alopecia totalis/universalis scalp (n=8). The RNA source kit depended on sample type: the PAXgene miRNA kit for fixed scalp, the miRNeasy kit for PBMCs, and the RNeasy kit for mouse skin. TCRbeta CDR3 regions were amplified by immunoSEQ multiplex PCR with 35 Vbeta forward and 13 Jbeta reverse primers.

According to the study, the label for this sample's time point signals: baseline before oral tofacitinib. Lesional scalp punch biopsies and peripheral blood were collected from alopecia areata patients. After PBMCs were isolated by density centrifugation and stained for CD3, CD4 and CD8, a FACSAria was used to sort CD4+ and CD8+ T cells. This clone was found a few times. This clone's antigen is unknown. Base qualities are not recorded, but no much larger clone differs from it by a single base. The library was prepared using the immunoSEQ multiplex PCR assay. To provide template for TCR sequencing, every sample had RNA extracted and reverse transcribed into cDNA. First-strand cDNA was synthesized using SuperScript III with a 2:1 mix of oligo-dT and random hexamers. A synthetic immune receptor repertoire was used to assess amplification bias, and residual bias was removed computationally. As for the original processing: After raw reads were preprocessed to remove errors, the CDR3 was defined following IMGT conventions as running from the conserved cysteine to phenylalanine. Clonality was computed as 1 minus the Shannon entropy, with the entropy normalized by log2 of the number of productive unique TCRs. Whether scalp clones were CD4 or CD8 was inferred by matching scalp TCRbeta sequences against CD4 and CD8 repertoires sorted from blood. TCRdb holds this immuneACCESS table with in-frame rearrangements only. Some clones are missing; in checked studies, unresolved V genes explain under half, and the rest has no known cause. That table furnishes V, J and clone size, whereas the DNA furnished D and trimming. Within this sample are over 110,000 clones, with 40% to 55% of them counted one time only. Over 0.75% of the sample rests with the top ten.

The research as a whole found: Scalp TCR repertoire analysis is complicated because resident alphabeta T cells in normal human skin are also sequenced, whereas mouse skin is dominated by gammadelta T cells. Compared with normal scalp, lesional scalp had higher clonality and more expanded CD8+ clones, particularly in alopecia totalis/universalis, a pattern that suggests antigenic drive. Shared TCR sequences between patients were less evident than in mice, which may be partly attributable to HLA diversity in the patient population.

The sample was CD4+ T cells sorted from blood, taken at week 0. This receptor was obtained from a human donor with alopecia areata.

The sequence in DNA is TGTGCCAGCAGTTACTTCGGGGGAGGTTGGGTCGAGCAGTACTTC. Its protein is CASSYFGGGWVEQYF. The sequence links TRBV6-5 to TRBJ2-7, and the D gene may be TRBD2, 6 bases matching. V loses 1 base, J loses 6 bases, and the germline ends lie 16 bases apart. Sequences MNHEY (CDR1) and SVGAGI (CDR2) are obtained from the germline V gene. The CDR3 measures 15 amino acids from cysteine to phenylalanine. The only DNA kept is the CDR3, 45 bases in frame from the first base.